This T cell receptor beta chain appears in the sequencing data of a study of OX40 agonist ivuxolimab in advanced cancers. Generated by immunoSEQ multiplex PCR, the TCRdb table keeps only in-frame clones and is missing some. The table records 30,000 to 35,000 clones, approximately 80% of them present only once. V lost 1 base, J lost 0 bases, and 11 bases lay in between. The CDR3 has 16 residues. The germline V gene has CDR1 SGHAT and CDR2 FQNNGV. This receptor was obtained from an adult with an advanced solid tumor such as melanoma, head and neck, liver or kidney cancer. The source material was CD4+ or CD8+ T cells sorted from blood, sampled in a trial of the OX40 agonist ivuxolimab. The gene calls are TRBV11-2 and TRBJ2-3; no definite D call. For the CDR3, the DNA is TGTGCCAGCAGCTTAGGGGCAGCTCCTAGCACAGATACGCAGTATTTT. This codes for CASSLGAAPSTDTQYF.